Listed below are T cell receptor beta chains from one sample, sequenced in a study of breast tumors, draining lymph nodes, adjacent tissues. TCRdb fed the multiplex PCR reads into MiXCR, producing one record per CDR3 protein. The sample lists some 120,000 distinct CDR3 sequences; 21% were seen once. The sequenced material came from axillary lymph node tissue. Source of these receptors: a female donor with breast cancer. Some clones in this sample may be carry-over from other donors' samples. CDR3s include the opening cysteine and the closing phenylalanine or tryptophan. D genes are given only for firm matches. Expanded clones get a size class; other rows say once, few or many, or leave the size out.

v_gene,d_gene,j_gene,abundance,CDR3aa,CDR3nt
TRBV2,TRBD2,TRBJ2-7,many,CASTSVAGAYEQYF,TGTGCCAGCACCTCAGTAGCGGGGGCCTACGAGCAGTACTTC
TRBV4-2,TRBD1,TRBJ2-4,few,CASSQGQGPNIQYF,TGTGCCAGCAGCCAGGGACAGGGGCCAAACATTCAGTACTTC
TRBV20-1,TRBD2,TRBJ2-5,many,CSAPRGGGLFRVETQYF,TGCAGTGCTCCCCGTGGCGGGGGTCTATTCCGGGTGGAGACCCAGTACTTC
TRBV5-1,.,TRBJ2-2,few,CASSRGHPTGELFF,TGCGCCAGCAGCCGGGGACATCCCACCGGGGAGCTGTTTTTT
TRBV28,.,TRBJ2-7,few,CASSLKLILYYEQYF,TGTGCCAGCAGTTTAAAACTGATATTATACTACGAGCAGTACTTC
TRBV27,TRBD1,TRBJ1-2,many,CASSQTGSIYGYTF,TGTGCCAGCAGCCAGACAGGGAGTATCTATGGCTACACCTTC
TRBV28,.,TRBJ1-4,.,CASSSPEGGANEKLFF,TGTGCCAGCAGTTCACCCGAAGGAGGGGCTAATGAAAAACTGTTTTTT
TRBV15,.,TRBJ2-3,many,CATSRERLGSDTQYF,TGTGCCACCAGCAGAGAAAGACTAGGTTCGGATACGCAGTATTTT
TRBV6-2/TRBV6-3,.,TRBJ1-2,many,CASSREGTPYGYTF,TGTGCCAGCTCCAGGGAGGGGACCCCCTATGGCTACACCTTC
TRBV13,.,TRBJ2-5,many,CASSLGEGLEETQYF,TGTGCCAGCAGCTTAGGCGAGGGACTGGAAGAGACCCAGTACTTC
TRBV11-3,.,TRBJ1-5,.,CASSLDRINQPQHF,TGTGCCAGCAGCCTAGACAGGATCAATCAGCCCCAGCATTTT
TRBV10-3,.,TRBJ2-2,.,CAGSYVTNTGELFF,TGTGCCGGCAGTTACGTCACGAACACCGGGGAGCTGTTTTTT
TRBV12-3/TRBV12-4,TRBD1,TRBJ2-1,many,CASSPKQGLRNEQFF,TGTGCCAGCAGTCCGAAACAGGGGCTGCGCAATGAGCAGTTCTTC
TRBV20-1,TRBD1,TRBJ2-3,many,CSARPGLTGTDTQYF,TGCAGTGCGCGTCCGGGTTTGACAGGGACAGATACGCAGTATTTT
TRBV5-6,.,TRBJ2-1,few,CASSLPGTSYNEQFF,TGTGCCAGCAGCTTGCCCGGGACCTCCTACAATGAGCAGTTCTTC
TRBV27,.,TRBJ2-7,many,CASSLLVTAGTGVPQYEQYF,TGTGCCAGCAGTTTATTAGTGACGGCGGGAACAGGGGTCCCCCAATACGAGCAGTACTTC
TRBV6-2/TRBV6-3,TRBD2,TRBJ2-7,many,CASSYSPGLAGVDYEQYF,TGTGCCAGCAGTTACTCACCGGGACTAGCGGGAGTAGATTACGAGCAGTACTTC
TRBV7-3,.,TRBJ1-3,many,CASSVGPRDTIYF,TGTGCCAGCAGCGTGGGACCTCGAGACACCATATATTTT
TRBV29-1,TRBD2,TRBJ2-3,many,CSVESGRLTDTQYF,TGCAGCGTTGAAAGCGGGAGACTCACAGATACGCAGTATTTT
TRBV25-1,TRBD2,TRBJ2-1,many,CASSGGLVHEQFF,TGTGCCAGCAGTGGGGGACTAGTCCATGAGCAGTTCTTC
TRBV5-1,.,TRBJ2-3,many,CASSNGSPTDTQYF,TGCGCCAGCAGCAACGGGAGTCCGACAGATACGCAGTATTTT
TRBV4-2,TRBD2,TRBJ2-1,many,CASSQDLAGDSYNEQFF,TGTGCCAGCAGCCAAGATTTGGCGGGAGATTCCTACAATGAGCAGTTCTTC
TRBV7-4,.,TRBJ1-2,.,CASSHPTGGVANDGYGYTF,TGTGCCAGCAGCCACCCGACGGGGGGGGTAGCTAATGACGGCTATGGCTACACCTTC
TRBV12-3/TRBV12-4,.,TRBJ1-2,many,CASSLGGAFLNYGYTF,TGTGCCAGCAGTTTAGGGGGCGCTTTTTTGAACTATGGCTACACCTTC
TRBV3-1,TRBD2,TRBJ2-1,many,CASSQDLAVNEQFF,TGTGCCAGCAGCCAAGATCTAGCGGTGAATGAGCAGTTCTTC
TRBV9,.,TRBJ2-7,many,CASSVGTAPYYEQYF,TGTGCCAGCAGCGTAGGAACAGCACCTTACTACGAGCAGTACTTC
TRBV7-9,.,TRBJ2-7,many,CASSLPQSYEQYF,TGTGCCAGCAGTCTCCCCCAGTCCTACGAGCAGTACTTC
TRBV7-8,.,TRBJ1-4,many,CASSLTQRTENEKLFF,TGTGCCAGCAGCTTAACGCAACGGACAGAGAATGAAAAACTGTTTTTT
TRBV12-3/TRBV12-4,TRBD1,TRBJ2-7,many,CASSPRGTGAGEQYF,TGTGCCAGCAGTCCGAGGGGGACAGGGGCTGGAGAGCAGTACTTC
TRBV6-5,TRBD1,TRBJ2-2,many,CASSYSIPDRGNSGELFF,TGTGCCAGCAGTTACTCGATCCCGGACAGGGGTAATTCCGGGGAGCTGTTTTTT
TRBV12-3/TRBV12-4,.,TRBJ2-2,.,CASRKSPNAGELFF,TGTGCCAGCAGAAAGTCTCCTAACGCCGGGGAGCTGTTTTTT
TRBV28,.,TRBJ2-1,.,CASAERFPYNEQFF,TGTGCCTCGGCCGAGAGATTCCCCTACAATGAGCAGTTCTTC
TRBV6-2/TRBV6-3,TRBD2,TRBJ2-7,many,CASSYSRASGYEQYF,TGTGCCAGCAGTTACTCGAGGGCTAGCGGCTACGAGCAGTACTTC
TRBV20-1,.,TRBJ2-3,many,CSASDGDTDTQYF,TGCAGTGCTAGCGACGGCGACACAGATACGCAGTATTTT
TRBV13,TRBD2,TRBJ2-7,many,CASSFGGLAGYYEQYF,TGTGCCAGCAGCTTCGGAGGACTAGCGGGATACTACGAGCAGTACTTC
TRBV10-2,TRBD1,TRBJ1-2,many,CASSESWTGDTMGGYTF,TGCGCCAGCAGTGAGTCTTGGACAGGGGATACTATGGGGGGCTACACCTTC
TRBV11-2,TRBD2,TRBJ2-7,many,CASSFGWASGTYEQYF,TGTGCCAGCAGCTTTGGGTGGGCTAGCGGGACCTACGAGCAGTACTTC
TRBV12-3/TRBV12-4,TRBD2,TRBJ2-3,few,CASSHGTSGSADTQYF,TGTGCCAGCAGTCACGGGACTAGCGGGAGCGCAGATACGCAGTATTTT
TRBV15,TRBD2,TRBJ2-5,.,CATSREGLAGAETQYF,TGTGCCACCAGCAGAGAGGGACTAGCGGGGGCAGAGACCCAGTACTTC
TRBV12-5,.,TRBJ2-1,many,CASGLSDNEQFF,TGTGCTAGTGGTTTGTCCGACAATGAGCAGTTCTTC
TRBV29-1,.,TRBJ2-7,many,CSVELGTPYEQYF,TGCAGCGTTGAGCTGGGGACTCCCTACGAGCAGTACTTC
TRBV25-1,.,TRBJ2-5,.,CASSPLRDQYQETQYF,TGTGCCAGCAGCCCCCTGCGGGACCAGTACCAAGAGACCCAGTACTTC
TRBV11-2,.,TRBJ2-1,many,CASSSASVSYNEQFF,TGTGCCAGCAGCTCTGCTAGCGTCTCCTACAATGAGCAGTTCTTC
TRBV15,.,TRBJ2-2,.,CATSRDLDVNTGELFF,TGTGCCACCAGCAGAGACCTGGACGTTAACACCGGGGAGCTGTTTTTT
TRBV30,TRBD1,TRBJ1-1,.,CAWSEPGQGRTEAFF,TGTGCCTGGAGTGAGCCGGGACAGGGCAGGACTGAAGCTTTCTTT
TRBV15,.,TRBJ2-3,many,CATSRVLGRIDTQYF,TGTGCCACCAGCAGAGTTCTGGGCCGGATAGATACGCAGTATTTT
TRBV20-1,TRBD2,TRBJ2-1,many,CSARELAGGVNEQFF,TGCAGTGCTAGAGAACTAGCGGGAGGGGTCAATGAGCAGTTCTTC
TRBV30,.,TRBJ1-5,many,CAWSVPDRGAGNQPQHF,TGTGCCTGGAGTGTCCCTGACCGGGGGGCTGGCAATCAGCCCCAGCATTTT